Listed below are T cell receptor beta chains from one sample, sequenced in a study of CD8 T cells in Susac syndrome. TCRdb re-analysed the immunoSEQ multiplex PCR reads in MiXCR, keeping a single row per CDR3 protein. Of about 300,000 distinct CDR3 sequences listed, approximately 89% are singletons. Sequencing used CD8+ T cells from PBMCs. The receptors originated from a human donor with multiple sclerosis. Each CDR3 is given with its conserved first and last residue. A D gene is named only where the DNA matches it firmly. The size entry is marked missing in some rows and otherwise reads once, few, many or a size class.

>TRBJ2-1|TRBV28|.|.
TGTGCCAGCAGTTTAGTACTAGAACCCTACAATGAGCAGTTCTTC
CASSLVLEPYNEQFF
>TRBJ2-7|TRBV6-5|.|.
TGTGCCAGCAGTTACTCGAAGTACAGGACCTACGAGCAGTACTTC
CASSYSKYRTYEQYF
>TRBJ1-5|TRBV27|.|.
TGTGCCAGCAGTTCCCCGGGGCCGGGTCAGCCCCAGCATTTT
CASSSPGPGQPQHF
>TRBJ2-7|TRBV5-4|TRBD2|.
TGTGCCAGCAGCAGACTGACTAGCGGGTTCTGGGAGCAGTACTTC
CASSRLTSGFWEQYF
>TRBJ2-3|TRBV18|TRBD1|.
TGTGCCAGCTCACAGGATTCCGGGACAGATATTAGCACAGATACGCAGTATTTT
CASSQDSGTDISTDTQYF
>TRBJ2-6|TRBV7-3|.|.
TGTGCCAGCAGCTTAAAGCCCTGGGGATCTGGGGCCAACGTCCTGACTTTC
CASSLKPWGSGANVLTF
>TRBJ2-7|TRBV30|.|.
TGTGCCTGGAGTGTCGGCACCTACGAGCAGTACTTC
CAWSVGTYEQYF
>TRBJ2-3|TRBV29-1|TRBD2|.
TGCAGCGTTGAAGGGCTAGCGGGAGGGCCTGGGGCCACAGATACGCAGTATTTT
CSVEGLAGGPGATDTQYF
>TRBJ1-4|TRBV10-3|.|.
TGTGCCATCAGTGAGTCTTGGACGGTAACTAATGAAAAACTGTTTTTT
CAISESWTVTNEKLFF
>TRBJ1-1|TRBV19|.|.
TGTGCAGCAAGGGTGGACACTGAAGCTTTCTTT
CAARVDTEAFF
>TRBJ2-3|TRBV27|TRBD2|.
TGTGCCAGCTGTCTCTCGGGGGCGGGGGGGCCCCCAGATACGCAGTATTTT
CASCLSGAGGPPDTQYF
>TRBJ2-7|TRBV30|.|.
TGTGCCTGCGAAGGGACATCTCCCTACGAGCAGTACTTC
CACEGTSPYEQYF
>TRBJ2-1|TRBV30|TRBD1|.
TGTGCCTGGAGCGAGACAGGGGGCAATGAGCAGTTCTTC
CAWSETGGNEQFF
>TRBJ2-7|TRBV30|TRBD1|.
TGTGCCTGGAGTGTACAGGGGTTGGAGCAGTACTTC
CAWSVQGLEQYF
>TRBJ2-5|TRBV30|.|.
TGTGCCTGGAGAAGTTTGTCGACAGACCTTACGGGAGAGACCCAGTACTTC
CAWRSLSTDLTGETQYF
>TRBJ1-2|TRBV5-1|TRBD1|.
TGCGCCAGCAGCCAAGAGACAGGGGCCGGAATCTATGGCTACACCTTC
CASSQETGAGIYGYTF
>TRBJ2-7|TRBV28|.|.
TGTGCCAGCACCCCCTCTGAGCAGTACTTC
CASTPSEQYF
>TRBJ2-7|TRBV7-9|.|few
TGTGCCAGCAGCTGGGGATACCACTCCTACGAGCAGTACTTC
CASSWGYHSYEQYF
>TRBJ1-4|TRBV6-6|.|.
TGTGCCAGCAGTTACAATGCGGAGGGGTCAGGGGAAAAACTGTTTTTT
CASSYNAEGSGEKLFF
>TRBJ1-2|TRBV7-2|TRBD1|.
TGTGCCAGCCACGGGGACAGAACTAACTATGGCTACACCTTC
CASHGDRTNYGYTF
>TRBJ2-5|TRBV20-1|.|.
TGCAGTGCAGACGCGCTGGGCAGGGAAGGCCAAGAGACCCAGTACTTC
CSADALGREGQETQYF
>TRBJ2-3|TRBV12-1|.|.
TGTGCCAGCAGGCTTTGTACGCAGTATTTT
CASRLCTQYF
>TRBJ1-2|TRBV7-9|TRBD1|.
TGTGCCAGCAGCTTAGATTCGGGACAGGGGTTCGGTGGCTACACCTTC
CASSLDSGQGFGGYTF
>TRBJ2-1|TRBV19|TRBD1|.
TGTGCCAGTAGTAGGGACAGTTACAATGAGCAGTTCTTC
CASSRDSYNEQFF
>TRBJ2-3|TRBV5-1|TRBD2|.
TGCGCCAGCAGCTCGGGACTAGGTGGAGATACGCAGTATTTT
CASSSGLGGDTQYF
>TRBJ2-1|TRBV27|.|.
TGTGCCAGCAGTTTATCTCTAGCTGGGGGGGCTAATGAGCAGTTCTTC
CASSLSLAGGANEQFF
>TRBJ1-2|TRBV30|.|once
TGTGCCTGGAGCGACCCGGCTACCCTGACGCTGGCAGGTTCCACTAACTATGGCTACACCTTC
CAWSDPATLTLAGSTNYGYTF
>TRBJ1-3|TRBV7-6|.|.
TGTGCCAGCAGCTTAGCGGGCAGCTCTGGAAACACCATATATTTT
CASSLAGSSGNTIYF
>TRBJ2-1|TRBV20-1|TRBD2|.
TGCAGTGCTACAACTAGCGGGATTAACCTTGGTCAGGGCAATGAGCAGTTCTTC
CSATTSGINLGQGNEQFF
>TRBJ2-3|TRBV4-1|TRBD2|few
TGCGCCAGCAGCCAAGCTAGCGGAGGCACAGATACGCAGTATTTT
CASSQASGGTDTQYF
>TRBJ2-1|TRBV5-1|TRBD1|.
TGCGCCAGCAGCTTGGTTACAGGGGAGAATGAGCAGTTCTTC
CASSLVTGENEQFF
>TRBJ1-1|TRBV12-3/TRBV12-4|.|once
TGTGCCAGCAGGTCAGACGCTTTTGAAGCTTTCTTT
CASRSDAFEAFF
>TRBJ2-1|TRBV7-9|TRBD1|.
TGTGCCAGCAGCCCAGGGACAGGGTACTACAATGAGCAGTTCTTC
CASSPGTGYYNEQFF
>TRBJ2-7|TRBV20-1|TRBD2|.
TGCAGTGCTAGAGATATCCGGACAGCCAGAACTAGCGGGAGTCCCTACGAGCAGTACTTC
CSARDIRTARTSGSPYEQYF
>TRBJ2-7|TRBV10-3|TRBD1|.
TGTGCCATCAGTTCAGGACAGGCGTTCTACGAGCAGTACTTC
CAISSGQAFYEQYF
>TRBJ2-5|TRBV3-1|.|.
TGTGCCAGCAGCCAATCCCACTCTTCCGAAGGGGTGACAGAGACCCAGTACTTC
CASSQSHSSEGVTETQYF
>TRBJ2-7|TRBV6-2/TRBV6-3|.|.
TGTGCCAGCAGTCTTGACATCCCCTCCTACGAGCAGTACTTC
CASSLDIPSYEQYF
>TRBJ1-2|TRBV6-5|.|.
TGTGCCAGCAGTTGGGCCCTCGGAGTCTATGGCTACACCTTC
CASSWALGVYGYTF
>TRBJ1-2|TRBV13|TRBD1|.
TGTGCCAGCAGCACCTCGACAGGGGGCTATGGCTACACCTTC
CASSTSTGGYGYTF
>TRBJ1-2|TRBV29-1|.|.
TGCAGCGTTCCCCCAACGGGGACCTATGGCTACACCTTC
CSVPPTGTYGYTF